This TCR beta chain was identified in a study of cytomegalovirus exposure and HLA in healthy donors. Study observations and caveats: Specificity of a few CMV-associated chains for CMV antigens was verified in vitro. Altogether, 150 or so TCR beta chains were recorded as cytomegalovirus-associated. Later on, a genetic analysis was performed. It linked a missense variant in DCLRE1C with V- and J-gene trimming of TCR beta. In an earlier analysis, most TCR beta V segments were productive about 90% or about 30% of the time.

Concerning this clone itself: Its specificity is not known.

PCR amplification relied on 60 Vbeta primers (plus 13 Jbeta primers). Sequencing used immunoSEQ multiplex PCR; TCRdb keeps in-frame clones, though not all of them. The repertoire includes some 110,000 clones, around 67% of them detected once, and about 4.3% sits in the top ten. Germline V gene lookup returns CDR1 SGHTA and CDR2 FQGNSA. This CDR3 contains 13 residues. The germline V and J ends were trimmed by 5 bases and 6 bases, with 13 bases remaining between them. The sequenced sample consisted of PBMCs. This clonotype originated in a man in his sixties in good health and CMV-seropositive. The chain recombines TRBV7-2 with TRBJ1-2; D is undetermined. The CDR3 spells CASSVHREDGYTF. The CDR3, as DNA: TGTGCCAGCAGCGTACACAGAGAAGATGGCTACACCTTC.